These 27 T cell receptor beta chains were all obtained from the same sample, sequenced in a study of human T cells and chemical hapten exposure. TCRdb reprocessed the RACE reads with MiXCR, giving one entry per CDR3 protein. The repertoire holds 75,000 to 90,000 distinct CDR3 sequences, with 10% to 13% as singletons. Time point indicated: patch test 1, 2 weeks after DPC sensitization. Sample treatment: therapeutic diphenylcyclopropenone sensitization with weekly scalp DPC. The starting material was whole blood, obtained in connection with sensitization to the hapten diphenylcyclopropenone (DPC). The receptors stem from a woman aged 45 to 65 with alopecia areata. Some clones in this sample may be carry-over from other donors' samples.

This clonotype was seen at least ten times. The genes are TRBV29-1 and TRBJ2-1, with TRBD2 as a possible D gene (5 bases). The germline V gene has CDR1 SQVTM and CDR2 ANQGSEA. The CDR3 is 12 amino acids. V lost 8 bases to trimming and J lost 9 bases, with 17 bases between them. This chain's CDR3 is CSPGVSEGEQFF. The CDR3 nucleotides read TGCAGCCCTGGAGTCTCCGAGGGTGAGCAGTTCTTC.

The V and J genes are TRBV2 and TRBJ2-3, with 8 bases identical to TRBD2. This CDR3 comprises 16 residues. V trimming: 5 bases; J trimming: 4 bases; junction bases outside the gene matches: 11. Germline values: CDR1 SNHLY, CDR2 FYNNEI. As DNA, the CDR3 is TGTGCCAGCAGTCCCCTCCAGCGGGGGAAGTCAGATACGCAGTATTTT. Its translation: CASSPLQRGKSDTQYF.

The chain's CDR3 is CATSDPTGRSGEQYF. CDR3 bases: TGTGCCACCAGTGACCCAACGGGACGGTCCGGGGAGCAGTACTTC. The chain uses TRBV24-1 and TRBJ2-7; D possibly uses TRBD1 or TRBD2 (5 bases each). V lost 4 bases, J lost 7 bases, and 19 bases lay in between. Germline values: CDR1 KGHDR, CDR2 SFDVKD. The CDR3 runs to 15 residues.

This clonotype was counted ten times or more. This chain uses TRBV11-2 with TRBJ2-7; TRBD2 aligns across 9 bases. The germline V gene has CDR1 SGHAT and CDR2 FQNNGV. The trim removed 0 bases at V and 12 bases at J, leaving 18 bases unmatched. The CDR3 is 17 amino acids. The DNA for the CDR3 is TGTGCCAGCAGCTTAGAAATAACGGCTAGCGGGGCGGTACGACCGTACTTC. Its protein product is CASSLEITASGAVRPYF.

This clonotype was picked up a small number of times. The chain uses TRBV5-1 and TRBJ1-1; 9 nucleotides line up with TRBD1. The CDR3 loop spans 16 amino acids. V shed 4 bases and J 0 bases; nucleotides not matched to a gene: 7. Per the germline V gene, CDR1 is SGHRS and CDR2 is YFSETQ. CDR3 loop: CASSPTGGRMNTEAFF. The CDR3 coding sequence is TGCGCCAGCAGCCCTACAGGGGGCAGGATGAACACTGAAGCTTTCTTT.

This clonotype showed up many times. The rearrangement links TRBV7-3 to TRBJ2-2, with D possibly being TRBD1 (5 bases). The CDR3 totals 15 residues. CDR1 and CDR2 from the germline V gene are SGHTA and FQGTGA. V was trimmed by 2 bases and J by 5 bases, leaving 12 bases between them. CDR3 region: CASSLGQGWTGELFF. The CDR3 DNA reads TGTGCCAGCAGCTTAGGGCAGGGATGGACCGGGGAGCTGTTTTTT.

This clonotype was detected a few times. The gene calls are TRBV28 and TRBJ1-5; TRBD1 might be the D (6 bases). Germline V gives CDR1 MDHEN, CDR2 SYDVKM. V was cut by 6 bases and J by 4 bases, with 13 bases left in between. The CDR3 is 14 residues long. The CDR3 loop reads CASSSSTGNQPQHF. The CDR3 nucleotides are TGTGCCAGCAGCTCCTCCACAGGGAATCAGCCCCAGCATTTT. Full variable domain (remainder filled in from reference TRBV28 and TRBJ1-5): DVKVTQSSRYLVKRTGEKVFLECVQDMDHENMFWYRQDPGLGLRLIYFSYDVKMKEKGDIPEGYSVSREKKERFSLILESASTNQTSMYLCASSSSTGNQPQHFGDGTRLSIL.

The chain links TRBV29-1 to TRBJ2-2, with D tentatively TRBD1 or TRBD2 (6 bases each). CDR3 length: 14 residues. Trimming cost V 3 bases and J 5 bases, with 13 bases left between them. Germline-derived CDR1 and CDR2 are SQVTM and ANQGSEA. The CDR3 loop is CSVEAGHPTGELFF. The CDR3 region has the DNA TGCAGCGTTGAGGCGGGACACCCTACCGGGGAGCTGTTTTTT.

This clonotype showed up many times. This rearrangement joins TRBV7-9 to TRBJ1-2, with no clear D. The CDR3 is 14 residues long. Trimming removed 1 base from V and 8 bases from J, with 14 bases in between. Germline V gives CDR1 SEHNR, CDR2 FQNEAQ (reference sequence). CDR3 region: CASSLGHKSGGYTF. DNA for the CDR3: TGTGCCAGCAGCTTAGGACACAAATCCGGGGGCTACACCTTC.

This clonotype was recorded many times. CDR3 loop: CASSFLWGGERSNTGELFF. The CDR3 region has the DNA TGTGCCAGCAGCTTCCTTTGGGGGGGCGAGCGATCAAACACCGGGGAGCTGTTTTTT. V usage is TRBV7-9 and J usage is TRBJ2-2, with D possibly TRBD2 on 7 matching bases. The V end was cut by 3 bases, the J end by 2 bases, with 22 bases between. The CDR3 totals 19 residues. Germline assignment: CDR1 SEHNR and CDR2 FQNEAQ (reference sequence).

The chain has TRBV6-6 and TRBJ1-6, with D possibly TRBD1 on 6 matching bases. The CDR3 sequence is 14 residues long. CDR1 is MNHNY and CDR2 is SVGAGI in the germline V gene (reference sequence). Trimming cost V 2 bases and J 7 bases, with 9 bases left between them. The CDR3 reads CASSYRDNNSPLHF. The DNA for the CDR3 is TGTGCCAGCAGTTACCGGGACAACAATTCACCCCTCCACTTT.

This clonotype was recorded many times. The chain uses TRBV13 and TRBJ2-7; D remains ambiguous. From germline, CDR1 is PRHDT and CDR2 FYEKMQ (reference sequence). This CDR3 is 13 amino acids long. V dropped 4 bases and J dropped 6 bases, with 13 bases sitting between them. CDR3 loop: CASSSQFLSEQYF. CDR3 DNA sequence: TGTGCCAGCAGCTCCCAATTTCTGAGCGAGCAGTACTTC.

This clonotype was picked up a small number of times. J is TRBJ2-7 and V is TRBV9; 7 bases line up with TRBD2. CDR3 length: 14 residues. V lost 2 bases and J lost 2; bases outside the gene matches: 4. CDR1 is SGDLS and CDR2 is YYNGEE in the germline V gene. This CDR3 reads CASSVSSGPYEQYF. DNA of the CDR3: TGTGCCAGCAGCGTTTCTAGCGGTCCCTACGAGCAGTACTTC.

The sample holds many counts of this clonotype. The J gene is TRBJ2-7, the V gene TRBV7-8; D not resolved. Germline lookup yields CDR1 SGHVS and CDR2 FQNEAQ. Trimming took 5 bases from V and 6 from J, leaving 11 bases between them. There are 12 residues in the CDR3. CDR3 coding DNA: TGTGCCAGCAGCCTTAGAGGCCTCGAGCAGTACTTC. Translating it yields CASSLRGLEQYF.

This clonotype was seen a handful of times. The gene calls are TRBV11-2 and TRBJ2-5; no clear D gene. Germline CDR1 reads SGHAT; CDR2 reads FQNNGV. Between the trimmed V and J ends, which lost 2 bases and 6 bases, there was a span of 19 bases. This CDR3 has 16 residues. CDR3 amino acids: CASSLYGSDDRKTQYF. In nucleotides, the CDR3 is TGTGCCAGCAGCTTATACGGCTCAGACGATCGAAAGACCCAGTACTTC. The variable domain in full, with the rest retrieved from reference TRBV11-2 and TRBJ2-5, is EAGVAQSPRYKIIEKRQSVAFWCNPISGHATLYWYQQILGQGPKLLIQFQNNGVVDDSQLPKDRFSAERLKGVDSTLKIQPAKLEDSAVYLCASSLYGSDDRKTQYFGPGTRLLVL.

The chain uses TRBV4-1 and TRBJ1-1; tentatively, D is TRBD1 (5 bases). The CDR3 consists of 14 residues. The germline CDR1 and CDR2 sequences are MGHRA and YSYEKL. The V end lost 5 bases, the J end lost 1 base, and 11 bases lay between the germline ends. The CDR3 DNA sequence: TGCGCCAGCAGCTTTCGGGGCGGGAACACTGAAGCTTTCTTT. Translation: CASSFRGGNTEAFF.

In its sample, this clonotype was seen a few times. Here the CDR3 reads CASSIIAGPLGEQFF. In DNA form, the CDR3 reads TGTGCCAGCAGCATAATAGCGGGGCCCCTTGGTGAGCAGTTCTTC. The genes are TRBV5-4 and TRBJ2-1; 8 bases are a match to TRBD2. The J segment lost 9 bases and the V segment lost 4 bases, leaving 12 bases of the junction unmatched. The CDR3 length is 15 residues. Germline lookup yields CDR1 SGHNT and CDR2 YYREEE (reference sequence). Looking up the rest from reference TRBV5-4 and TRBJ2-1 gives the full variable domain: ETGVTQSPTHLIKTRGQQVTLRCSSQSGHNTVSWYQQALGQGPQFIFQYYREEENGRGNFPPRFSGLQFPNYSSELNVNALELDDSALYLCASSIIAGPLGEQFFGPGTRLTVL.

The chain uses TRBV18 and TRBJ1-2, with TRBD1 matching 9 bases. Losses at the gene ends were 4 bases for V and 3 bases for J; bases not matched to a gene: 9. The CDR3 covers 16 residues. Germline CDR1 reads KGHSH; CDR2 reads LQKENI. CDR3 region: CASSLRDRATDYGYTF. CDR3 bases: TGTGCCAGCTCACTTCGGGACAGGGCGACGGACTATGGCTACACCTTC.

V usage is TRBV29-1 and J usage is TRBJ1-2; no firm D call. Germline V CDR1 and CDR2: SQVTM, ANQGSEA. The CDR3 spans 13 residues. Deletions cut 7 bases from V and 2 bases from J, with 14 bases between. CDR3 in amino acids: CSATRGGNYGYTF. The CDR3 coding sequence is TGCAGCGCCACTCGTGGAGGAAACTATGGCTACACCTTC.

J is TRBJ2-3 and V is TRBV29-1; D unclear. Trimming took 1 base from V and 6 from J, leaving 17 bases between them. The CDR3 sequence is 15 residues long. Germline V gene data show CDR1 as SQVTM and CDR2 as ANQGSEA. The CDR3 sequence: CSVEGTTPAPDTQYF. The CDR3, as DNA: TGCAGCGTTGAAGGTACGACACCCGCCCCGGATACGCAGTATTTT.

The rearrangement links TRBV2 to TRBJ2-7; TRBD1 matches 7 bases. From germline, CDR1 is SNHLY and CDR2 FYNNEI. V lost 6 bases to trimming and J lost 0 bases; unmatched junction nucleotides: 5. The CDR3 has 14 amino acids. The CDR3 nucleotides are TGTGCCAGCAGGGGACAGACTAACTCCTACGAGCAGTACTTC. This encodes CASRGQTNSYEQYF.

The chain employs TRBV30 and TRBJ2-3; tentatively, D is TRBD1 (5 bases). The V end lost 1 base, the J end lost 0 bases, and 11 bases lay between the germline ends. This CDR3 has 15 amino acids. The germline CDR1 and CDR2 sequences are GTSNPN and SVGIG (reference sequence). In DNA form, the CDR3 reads TGTGCCTGGAGTGAGGGGCAGTTTAGCACAGATACGCAGTATTTT. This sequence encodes CAWSEGQFSTDTQYF.

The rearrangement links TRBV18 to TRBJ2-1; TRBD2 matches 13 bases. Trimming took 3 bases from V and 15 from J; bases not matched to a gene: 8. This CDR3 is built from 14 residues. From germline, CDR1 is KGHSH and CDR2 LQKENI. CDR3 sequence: CASSPGLAGTSGFF. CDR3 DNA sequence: TGTGCCAGCTCACCGGGACTAGCGGGGACCTCGGGGTTCTTC.

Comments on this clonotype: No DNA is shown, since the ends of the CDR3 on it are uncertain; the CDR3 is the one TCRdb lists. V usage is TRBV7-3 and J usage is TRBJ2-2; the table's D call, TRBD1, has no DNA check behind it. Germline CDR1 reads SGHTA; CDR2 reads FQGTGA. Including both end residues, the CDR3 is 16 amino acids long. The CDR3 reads CASSRGSRAAPGSCFF.

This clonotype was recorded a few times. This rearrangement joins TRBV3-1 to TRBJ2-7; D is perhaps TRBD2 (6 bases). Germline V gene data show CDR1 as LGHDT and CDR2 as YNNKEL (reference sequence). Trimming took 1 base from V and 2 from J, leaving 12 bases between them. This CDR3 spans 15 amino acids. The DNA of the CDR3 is TGTGCCAGCAGCCAAGGTCCGGGAGCCCCCTACGAGCAGTACTTC. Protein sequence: CASSQGPGAPYEQYF.

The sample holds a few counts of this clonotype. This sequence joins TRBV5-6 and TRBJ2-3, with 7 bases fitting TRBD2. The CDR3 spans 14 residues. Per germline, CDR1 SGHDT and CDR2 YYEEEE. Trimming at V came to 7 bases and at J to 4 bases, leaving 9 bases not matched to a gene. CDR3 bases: TGTGCCAGCCCCCGGCGGGAGTATGCAGATACGCAGTATTTT. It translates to CASPRREYADTQYF.

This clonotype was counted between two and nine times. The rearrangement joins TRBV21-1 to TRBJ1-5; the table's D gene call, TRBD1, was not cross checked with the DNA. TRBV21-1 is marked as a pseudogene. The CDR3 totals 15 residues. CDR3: CASASQGENDQPQHF. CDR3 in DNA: TGTGCCAGCGCCTCACAGGGGGAAAATGATCAGCCCCAGCATTTT.